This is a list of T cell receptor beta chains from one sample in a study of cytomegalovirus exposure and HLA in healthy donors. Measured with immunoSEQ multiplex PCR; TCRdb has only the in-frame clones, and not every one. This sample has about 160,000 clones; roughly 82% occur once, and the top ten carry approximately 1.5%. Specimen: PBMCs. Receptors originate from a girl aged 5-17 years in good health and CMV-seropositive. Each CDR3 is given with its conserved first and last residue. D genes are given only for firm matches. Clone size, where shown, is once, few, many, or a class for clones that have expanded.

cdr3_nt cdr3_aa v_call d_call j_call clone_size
TGTGCCAGCAGCCCTACTAGCGGGAGAGACGGTGAGCAGTTCTTC CASSPTSGRDGEQFF TRBV28 TRBD2 TRBJ2-1 .
TGTGCCAGCAGTTACGGGACTAGGGTAACCGGGGAGCTGTTTTTT CASSYGTRVTGELFF TRBV6-5 TRBD2 TRBJ2-2 few
TGTGCCAGCAGCCCATTTCCCCGAGTGAGGGAGACCCAGTACTTC CASSPFPRVRETQYF TRBV28 . TRBJ2-5 once
TGTGCCAGCTCACCGGAGGGCGGGACCTTCTCTGGAAACACCATATATTTT CASSPEGGTFSGNTIYF TRBV18 . TRBJ1-3 .
TGCGCCAGCAGCTTACTCTCAGCGGTCACCTACGAGCAGTACTTC CASSLLSAVTYEQYF TRBV5-1 . TRBJ2-7 .
TGTGCCAGCAGCCCCCCGCTAGGGGGCAATGAGCAGTTCTTC CASSPPLGGNEQFF TRBV7-8 . TRBJ2-1 .
TGCGCCAGCAGCCAAGGAACAGGGCGCCTGGACGAGCAGTACTTC CASSQGTGRLDEQYF TRBV4-3 . TRBJ2-7 once
TGCGCCAGCAGCTCTCCGACTAGCGGGAGGGCCTCGACCGAGCAGTACTTC CASSSPTSGRASTEQYF TRBV5-1 TRBD2 TRBJ2-7 .
TGTGCCAGCTCACCCGGACTAGCGAATGAGCAGTTCTTC CASSPGLANEQFF TRBV18 TRBD2 TRBJ2-1 few
TGCGCCAGCAGCCAAGTGGGGGGGGTATCAGATACGCAGTATTTT CASSQVGGVSDTQYF TRBV4-3 TRBD2 TRBJ2-3 .
TGTGCCAGCAGCTTAGGGCCTAGGGGACAAGAGACCCAGTACTTC CASSLGPRGQETQYF TRBV7-2 . TRBJ2-5 once
TGTGCCAGCAGTATCACAGGGGGCTTTGGCTACACCTTC CASSITGGFGYTF TRBV28 TRBD1 TRBJ1-2 .
TGTGCCAGTAGTATTTGGAGAAAATTCTCTGGAAACACCATATATTTT CASSIWRKFSGNTIYF TRBV19 . TRBJ1-3 .
TGTGCCAGCAGCCCCAGGCAGATAAACACCGGGGAGCTGTTTTTT CASSPRQINTGELFF TRBV7-8 . TRBJ2-2 .
TGTGCCAGCAGTCTACAGGGGGCGAATGCGAATGAGCAGTTCTTC CASSLQGANANEQFF TRBV6-1 TRBD1 TRBJ2-1 .
TGTGCCAGCAGCCGGACAGGGGGCGGGACTGAAGCTTTCTTT CASSRTGGGTEAFF TRBV7-3 TRBD1 TRBJ1-1 .
TGCGCCAGCAGCCAAGAAATGGGCCAACCCTGGCTCAACATTCAGTACTTC CASSQEMGQPWLNIQYF TRBV4-3 . TRBJ2-4 once
TGCGCCAGCAGCCCCGGTGGTCATGGGGGGAACTATGGCTACACCTTC CASSPGGHGGNYGYTF TRBV10-2 . TRBJ1-2 few
TGTGCCAGCAGTTTACACGACAGTATCTCCTACTACGAGCAGTACTTC CASSLHDSISYYEQYF TRBV28 . TRBJ2-7 .
TGTGCCACCAGCGTCACCTCAGGGGTCGGAGCAATCTACGAGCAGTACTTC CATSVTSGVGAIYEQYF TRBV15 . TRBJ2-7 .
TGTGCCAGCAGCGGTAGGGACACCATGAACACTGAAGCTTTCTTT CASSGRDTMNTEAFF TRBV9 . TRBJ1-1 .
TGTGCCAGCAGTTCCGCAGCAACGGGAAATTACGAGCAGTACTTC CASSSAATGNYEQYF TRBV6-7 . TRBJ2-7 once
TGTGCCAGCAGCTCGCTGCCGGGACAGGGCTACGAGCAGTACTTC CASSSLPGQGYEQYF TRBV11-2 TRBD1 TRBJ2-7 .
TGTGCCAGTAGTATAAAACTAGCGGGAGGAGAGACCCAGTACTTC CASSIKLAGGETQYF TRBV19 TRBD2 TRBJ2-5 .
TGTGCCAGCAGTTTAGACGGGGTTAATAGCAATCAGCCCCAGCATTTT CASSLDGVNSNQPQHF TRBV27 . TRBJ1-5 once
TGTGCCAGCGGTGGGGACAGGGGGCGTGGGGCCAACGTCCTGACTTTC CASGGDRGRGANVLTF TRBV2 TRBD1 TRBJ2-6 .
TGTGCCAGCAGCGCAGGGTCGGTGAATCAGCCCCAGCATTTT CASSAGSVNQPQHF TRBV11-2 . TRBJ1-5 .
TGTGCCAGCAGCTACGGACAGGGGATATATACTGAAGCTTTCTTT CASSYGQGIYTEAFF TRBV11-2 TRBD1 TRBJ1-1 .
TGCGCCAGCAGCCAAGGACAGAAAAATGAAAAACTGTTTTTT CASSQGQKNEKLFF TRBV4-3 . TRBJ1-4 .
TGCGCCAGCAGCCAACCGACCTTAGCGGGGCGTTACTACGAGCAGTACTTC CASSQPTLAGRYYEQYF TRBV4-1 TRBD2 TRBJ2-7 .
TGTGCCAGCAGCAGGGGACTAGCGGGAGGGCCTCGGGTCAATGAGCAGTTCTTC CASSRGLAGGPRVNEQFF TRBV11-3 TRBD2 TRBJ2-1 .
TGTGCCAGCAGCCCCGACAGGGGTTATGGCTACACCTTC CASSPDRGYGYTF TRBV6-5 TRBD1 TRBJ1-2 .
TGCGCCAGCAGCTTGGCGGGGGAAAAACTGTTTTTT CASSLAGEKLFF TRBV5-1 . TRBJ1-4 .
TGTGCCAGCAGCAAAAAACGCTCAGGGACCGGGGAGCTGTTTTTT CASSKKRSGTGELFF TRBV7-2 . TRBJ2-2 .
TGTGCCAGCAGCTACACCTCCGAGGGACAGGGAAATGAAGCGCAGTATTTT CASSYTSEGQGNEAQYF TRBV7-8 TRBD1 TRBJ2-3 .
TGTGCCAGCAGCCCTTGGACAGAGGGTAACTATGGCTACACCTTC CASSPWTEGNYGYTF TRBV5-6 . TRBJ1-2 .
TGTGCCAGCAGTTCGGGACAGGGCTACGAGCAGTACTTC CASSSGQGYEQYF TRBV6-5 TRBD1 TRBJ2-7 .
TGCGCCAGCCAAATCGGGACAGCTGGAAACACCATATATTTT CASQIGTAGNTIYF TRBV5-1 TRBD1 TRBJ1-3 few
TGTGCCAGCAGCTTGGACAGGATGGCTGAAGCTTTCTTT CASSLDRMAEAFF TRBV5-6 . TRBJ1-1 few
TGCGCCAGCAGCCAGTTGGGACAGACGACAACTAATGAAAAACTGTTTTTT CASSQLGQTTTNEKLFF TRBV4-3 TRBD1 TRBJ1-4 .
TGTGCCAGCAAGGGACAGGGGTTCGGAAGCAATCAGCCCCAGCATTTT CASKGQGFGSNQPQHF TRBV2 TRBD1 TRBJ1-5 once
TGCAGCGTTGAAGGGGGTACGGGGGACGCCTACAATGAGCAGTTCTTC CSVEGGTGDAYNEQFF TRBV29-1 . TRBJ2-1 .
TGTGCCAGCAGCGTAACGGACAGGGGGTACACTGAAGCTTTCTTT CASSVTDRGYTEAFF TRBV9 TRBD1 TRBJ1-1 few
TGCGCCAGCAGCCAAGACGGGCAGGGGGCGAGAGCCTACGAGCAGTACTTC CASSQDGQGARAYEQYF TRBV4-1 TRBD1 TRBJ2-7 few
TGCGCCAGCAGCTTGGGGCAGGACACAGATACGCAGTATTTT CASSLGQDTDTQYF TRBV5-1 . TRBJ2-3 few
TGTGCCAGCAGCACAGACAGGGAAGGAGCCAATGAGCAGTTCTTC CASSTDREGANEQFF TRBV6-5 TRBD1 TRBJ2-1 .
TGTGCCAGCAGTGGACAGGTTTTCAAACTGTTTTTT CASSGQVFKLFF TRBV6-5 TRBD1 TRBJ1-4 .
TGTGCCAGCAGCGTAGAGGGGGACCCCTACAATGAGCAGTTCTTC CASSVEGDPYNEQFF TRBV9 . TRBJ2-1 .
TGCGCCAGCAGGGGGACAGGGGGCATGACTAATGAAAAACTGTTTTTT CASRGTGGMTNEKLFF TRBV10-2 TRBD1 TRBJ1-4 .
TGCGCCAGCAGCACTAACCCGACAGGGAGCTCCTACAATGAGCAGTTCTTC CASSTNPTGSSYNEQFF TRBV5-1 TRBD1 TRBJ2-1 .
TGCGCCAGCAGGACTAGCGGGGGGCCCTACGAGCAGTACTTC CASRTSGGPYEQYF TRBV5-1 TRBD2 TRBJ2-7 once
TGTGCCAGCAGCTTGCTGCGTAATAAAGAGACCCAGTACTTC CASSLLRNKETQYF TRBV7-3 . TRBJ2-5 few
TGCGCCAGCAGCCTATCTAGCGGGGGGTCCTACGAGCAGTACTTC CASSLSSGGSYEQYF TRBV4-3 TRBD2 TRBJ2-7 .
TGCGCCAGCAGCTTGGTGCCCGTGGGCGTAACCTACGAGCAGTACTTC CASSLVPVGVTYEQYF TRBV5-1 . TRBJ2-7 .